The 23 T cell receptor beta chains below come from one sample, sequenced in a study of T cells in Graves' hyperthyroidism and ophthalmopathy. RNA transcripts were the template for amplifying TCR beta CDR3 regions. The primer set for the first-round RT-PCR of the TCR CDR3 was HTBI. TCRdb reanalysed the multiplex PCR reads using MiXCR and keeps one entry per CDR3 protein. The sample shows around 690,000 distinct CDR3 sequences, roughly 20% of them seen only once. The sample taken for sequencing was blood. These receptors originate from a man aged 25 to 40 with Graves' ophthalmopathy.

This sequence joins TRBV4-3 and TRBJ2-2; D unresolved. V shed 0 bases and J shed 4 bases, with 6 bases lying between them. The CDR3 runs to 14 residues. Germline assignment: CDR1 LGHNA and CDR2 YSLEER. Here the CDR3 DNA reads TGCGCCAGCAGCCAAGATTTCGTCACCGGGGAGCTGTTTTTT. It yields the protein CASSQDFVTGELFF.

The sample holds a few counts of this clonotype. The chain employs TRBV24-1 and TRBJ2-3; 7 bases map to TRBD1. V shed 3 bases and J 6 bases; nucleotides not matched to a gene: 5. CDR3 length equals 14 residues. Germline values: CDR1 KGHDR, CDR2 SFDVKD. Here the CDR3 DNA reads TGTGCCACCAGTGATGACAGGGTTGGGGATACGCAGTATTTT. Translated: CATSDDRVGDTQYF.

This clonotype was picked up many times. The chain couples TRBV3-1 to TRBJ2-2, with D perhaps TRBD2 (6 bases). The germline V gene has CDR1 LGHDT and CDR2 YNNKEL (reference sequence). V lost 0 bases, J lost 6 bases, and 20 bases lay in between. The CDR3 contains 18 residues. Written as DNA, the CDR3 is TGTGCCAGCAGCCAAGATAGATCGATAGCGCGGAGGGCCGGGGAGCTGTTTTTT. This translates into CASSQDRSIARRAGELFF.

This clonotype was observed a handful of times. The V gene is TRBV12-3 or TRBV12-4, the J gene TRBJ2-2, with 8 bases that match TRBD2. V shed 4 bases and J 0 bases; nucleotides not matched to a gene: 4. The CDR3 runs to 16 residues. The CDR3 nucleotides read TGTGCCAGCAGTTCCCCGGGGGGGTCGAACACCGGGGAGCTGTTTTTT. This codes for CASSSPGGSNTGELFF.

The rearrangement joins TRBV5-4 to TRBJ2-3, with D maybe TRBD2 (5 bases). Germline CDR1 reads SGHNT; CDR2 reads YYREEE (reference sequence). The CDR3 contains 15 residues. Trimming left V 2 bases short and J 2 bases short, with 12 bases between. The CDR3 is CASSFVEADTDTQYF. The CDR3 DNA is TGTGCCAGCAGCTTTGTGGAAGCGGACACAGATACGCAGTATTTT.

The V and J genes are TRBV3-1 and TRBJ2-7; a possible D gene is TRBD1 (5 bases). The V gene lost 1 base and the J gene lost 5 bases, with 12 bases spanning the gap. This CDR3 has 14 residues. The germline V gene encodes CDR1 LGHDT and CDR2 YNNKEL (reference sequence). The CDR3 reads CASSQVPGSNEQYF. The CDR3 nucleotides are TGTGCCAGCAGCCAAGTCCCAGGGTCGAACGAGCAGTACTTC.

This chain uses TRBV27 with TRBJ1-5; no clear D. This CDR3 is 15 amino acids long. Germline assignment: CDR1 MNHEY and CDR2 SMNVEV (reference sequence). V lost 2 bases and J 0 bases, leaving 8 bases between the germline ends. The CDR3 loop reads CASSLDVYSNQPQHF. DNA of the CDR3: TGTGCCAGCAGTTTAGATGTGTATAGCAATCAGCCCCAGCATTTT.

This clonotype has only a few counts. The chain combines TRBV11-2 with TRBJ2-3; D remains unclear. Trimming took 1 base from V and 4 from J, leaving 6 bases between them. This CDR3 comprises 13 residues. Germline-derived CDR1 and CDR2 are SGHAT and FQNNGV. In DNA, the CDR3 is TGTGCCAGCAGCTTAGCTATCCCAGATACGCAGTATTTT. It is translated as CASSLAIPDTQYF. Filled out from reference TRBV11-2 and TRBJ2-3, the complete variable domain reads EAGVAQSPRYKIIEKRQSVAFWCNPISGHATLYWYQQILGQGPKLLIQFQNNGVVDDSQLPKDRFSAERLKGVDSTLKIQPAKLEDSAVYLCASSLAIPDTQYFGPGTRLTVL.

The rearrangement joins TRBV6-1 to TRBJ1-2, with D unclear. CDR1 is MNHNS and CDR2 is SASEGT in the germline V gene. V was clipped by 4 bases and J by 3 bases, with 12 bases between them. This CDR3 is built from 14 residues. The DNA of the CDR3 is TGTGCCAGCAGTGGCCAGGACTCATACTATGGCTACACCTTC. Translation gives CASSGQDSYYGYTF.

This clonotype was observed a few times. The V call is TRBV5-1, the J call TRBJ1-1, with D unresolved. Trimming pared 0 bases from V and 6 bases from J, leaving 9 bases between. The CDR3 has 13 amino acids. Per germline, CDR1 SGHRS and CDR2 YFSETQ. The CDR3, as DNA: TGCGCCAGCAGCTTGGGTTCAGCCGCTGAAGCTTTCTTT. Residues: CASSLGSAAEAFF.

On this clonotype: Germline and junction disagree at one end, which may indicate a read error. This chain uses TRBV12-3 or TRBV12-4 with TRBJ1-1; no definite D call. The CDR3 runs 13 residues. CDR3 sequence: CAGSYWVSTEAFF. The CDR3 DNA follows: TGTGCCGGCAGTTATTGGGTGAGCACTGAAGCTTTCTTT.

The chain uses TRBV5-6 and TRBJ2-1; D is undetermined. The CDR3 spans 13 residues. The ends were cut back, 2 bases at V and 7 bases at J, with 10 bases in the middle. Germline-derived CDR1 and CDR2 are SGHDT and YYEEEE. In nucleotides, the CDR3 is TGTGCCAGCAGCTTCAGCCGCCGGAATGAGCAGTTCTTC. Residues: CASSFSRRNEQFF. Full variable domain (rest looked up from reference TRBV5-6 and TRBJ2-1): DAGVTQSPTHLIKTRGQQVTLRCSPKSGHDTVSWYQQALGQGPQFIFQYYEEEERQRGNFPDRFSGHQFPNYSSELNVNALLLGDSALYLCASSFSRRNEQFFGPGTRLTVL.

V gene TRBV7-3 combines with J gene TRBJ2-5, with 11 bases lining up with TRBD2. CDR3 size: 15 residues. Trimming at V came to 5 bases and at J to 3 bases, leaving 5 bases not matched to a gene. Germline-derived CDR1 and CDR2 are SGHTA and FQGTGA. The CDR3 DNA follows: TGTGCCAGCAGCCGCCTGGGACTAGCGGAAGAGACCCAGTACTTC. It specifies CASSRLGLAEETQYF.

This clonotype was found many times. The J gene is TRBJ2-1, the V gene TRBV7-9; TRBD2 agrees at 12 bases. V lost 5 bases, J lost 10 bases, and 3 bases stayed unmatched. This CDR3 spans 13 amino acids. The germline CDR1 and CDR2 sequences are SEHNR and FQNEAQ (reference sequence). CDR3 sequence reads: CASSVGLAGEQFF. CDR3 nucleotides: TGTGCCAGCAGCGTTGGACTAGCGGGGGAGCAGTTCTTC.

This clonotype was observed many times. This chain joins TRBV11-1 and TRBJ2-2, with 9 bases that match TRBD1. V dropped 2 bases and J dropped 0; count of bases not matched to a gene: 4. The CDR3 has 17 amino acids. Germline CDR1 SGHAT, CDR2 FQDESV (reference sequence). The CDR3 bases are TGTGCCAGCAGCTTATCTGGGACAGGGACGAACACCGGGGAGCTGTTTTTT. Translated: CASSLSGTGTNTGELFF. The complete variable domain, with remaining parts taken from reference TRBV11-1 and TRBJ2-2, reads EAEVAQSPRYKITEKSQAVAFWCDPISGHATLYWYRQILGQGPELLVQFQDESVVDDSQLPKDRFSAERLKGVDSTLKIQPAELGDSAMYLCASSLSGTGTNTGELFFGEGSRLTVL.

The chain couples TRBV6-6 to TRBJ1-1; no reliable D call. The CDR3 contains 15 residues. Trimming cost V 2 bases and J 0 bases, with 10 bases left between them. Germline CDR1 MNHNY, CDR2 SVGAGI (reference sequence). The CDR3 DNA reads as TGTGCCAGCAGTTACAGTGAACAGCTGAACACTGAAGCTTTCTTT. The encoded protein is CASSYSEQLNTEAFF.

This clonotype was detected a few times. The V gene is TRBV3-1, the J gene TRBJ1-1; no clear D. Germline CDR1 and CDR2: LGHDT and YNNKEL (reference sequence). CDR3 size: 12 residues. V lost 2 bases to trimming and J lost 11 bases, with 12 bases between them. Here the CDR3 DNA reads TGTGCCAGCAGCCAAAAAGGGCGTGGGGCTTTCTTT. It translates to CASSQKGRGAFF. Complete variable domain (other parts from reference TRBV3-1 and TRBJ1-1): DTAVSQTPKYLVTQMGNDKSIKCEQNLGHDTMYWYKQDSKKFLKIMFSYNNKELIINETVPNRFSPKSPDKAHLNLHINSLELGDSAVYFCASSQKGRGAFFGQGTRLTVV.

J is TRBJ2-5 and V is TRBV12-3 or TRBV12-4, with 7 bases that match TRBD1. There are 14 residues in the CDR3. Trimming removed 8 bases from V and 5 bases from J; junction bases left unmatched: 11. CDR3 nucleotide sequence: TGTGCCAGCTTTCTACAGGGGCTGGGGGAGACCCAGTACTTC. Protein product: CASFLQGLGETQYF.

The CDR3: CASSYPRLAGESPGELFF. In DNA form, the CDR3 reads TGTGCCAGCAGTTACCCTCGACTAGCGGGAGAGTCGCCCGGGGAGCTGTTTTTT. The gene calls are TRBV6-5 and TRBJ2-2; 12 bases match TRBD2. V shed 2 bases, J shed 6 bases, and the junction held 10 bases outside the gene matches. This CDR3 has 18 amino acids. Germline assignment: CDR1 MNHEY and CDR2 SVGAGI.

CDR3 region: CASSLGTGGSEKLFF. The CDR3 DNA follows: TGTGCCAGCAGTTTAGGGACAGGGGGCTCTGAAAAACTGTTTTTT. V gene TRBV28 combines with J gene TRBJ1-4; TRBD1 agrees at 12 bases. J lost 7 bases, V lost 2 bases, and 2 bases had no gene match. Germline-derived CDR1 and CDR2 are MDHEN and SYDVKM. There are 15 residues in the CDR3. Full variable domain (outside the CDR3, taken from reference TRBV28 and TRBJ1-4): DVKVTQSSRYLVKRTGEKVFLECVQDMDHENMFWYRQDPGLGLRLIYFSYDVKMKEKGDIPEGYSVSREKKERFSLILESASTNQTSMYLCASSLGTGGSEKLFFGSGTQLSVL.

The sample holds many counts of this clonotype. The chain is built from TRBV5-6 and TRBJ1-1; unclear D gene. CDR1 SGHDT and CDR2 YYEEEE come from the germline V gene. This CDR3 comprises 16 residues. V lost 5 bases and J 1 base, leaving 18 bases between the germline ends. The CDR3 DNA is TGTGCCAGCAGTTTTCCTCGTAGGTTGGAGAACACTGAAGCTTTCTTT. It codes for CASSFPRRLENTEAFF.

This chain uses TRBV7-9 with TRBJ2-1; 7 positions match TRBD2. V was clipped by 6 bases and J by 2 bases; unmatched bases: 7. Per germline, CDR1 SEHNR and CDR2 FQNEAQ (reference sequence). This CDR3 comprises 15 residues. Written as DNA, the CDR3 is TGTGCCAGCAGTTCCCGGCGGGAGACCTACAATGAGCAGTTCTTC. Its protein product is CASSSRRETYNEQFF.

J is TRBJ1-1 and V is TRBV5-6, with D possibly matching TRBD1 (5 bases). From germline, CDR1 is SGHDT and CDR2 YYEEEE. Trimming removed 5 bases at V and 0 bases at J, with 11 bases between. The CDR3 has 14 amino acids. In DNA, the CDR3 is TGTGCCAGCAGATCGGGACTGCTGAACACTGAAGCTTTCTTT. Encoded protein: CASRSGLLNTEAFF.